This T cell receptor beta chain was documented in a study of blood T cell repertoires in COVID-19. Study overall: Samples of COVID-19 (acute and convalescent) were obtained from the United States, Italy and Spain.

The age range of participants was 18 to 89 years, with residence in around 22 US areas. The method was immunoSEQ multiplex PCR; TCRdb's version includes in-frame clones alone and lacks a portion of them. The sample has about 190,000 clones, around 84% seen once; the top ten hold roughly 3.2%. V lost 5 bases to trimming and J lost 1 base, with 8 bases between them. Per the germline V gene, CDR1 is ENHRY and CDR2 is SYGVKD. The CDR3 consists of 13 residues. This clone showed up just a few times. The chain employs TRBV10-3 and TRBJ1-1; D call uncertain. Sequencing used PBMCs or T cells enriched from blood (not recorded which). The sequence was obtained from a woman in her twenties or thirties who had recovered from COVID-19. The DNA of the CDR3 is TGTGCCATCAGTTACCTCGGGAACACTGAAGCTTTCTTT. It specifies CAISYLGNTEAFF.